Shown below are 9 T cell receptor beta chains from a single sample sequenced in a study of CD8 T cells in ankylosing spondylitis. Findings of the study overall: A motif in TCR beta, a set of about eight highly homologous variants, appeared characteristic of ankylosing spondylitis blood.

TCRdb itself ran the 5' RACE reads through MiXCR, one entry per CDR3 protein. The sample records about 800,000 distinct CDR3 sequences, 10% to 15% being singletons. These receptors' antigens are unknown. Sequenced input: blood, either unsorted or a sorted T cell fraction (not recorded which). These receptors all come from a male donor with ankylosing spondylitis.

The genes are TRBV5-1 and TRBJ1-4; 8 bases fit TRBD1. CDR3 length: 16 amino acids. Germline values: CDR1 SGHRS, CDR2 YFSETQ. With 7 bases clipped from V and 6 bases from J, the junction kept 14 bases outside the gene matches. The CDR3 sequence is CASRLTPGQADEKLFF. CDR3 bases: TGCGCCAGCCGGCTGACCCCGGGACAGGCAGATGAAAAACTGTTTTTT. Looking up the rest from reference TRBV5-1 and TRBJ1-4 gives the full variable domain: KAGVTQTPRYLIKTRGQQVTLSCSPISGHRSVSWYQQTPGQGLQFLFEYFSETQRNKGNFPGRFSGRQFSNSRSEMNVSTLELGDSALYLCASRLTPGQADEKLFFGSGTQLSVL.

Ten or more counts support this clonotype. The V call is TRBV13, the J call TRBJ2-3; D not certain. Germline CDR1 and CDR2: PRHDT and FYEKMQ (reference sequence). CDR3 size: 14 residues. With 0 bases removed from V and 2 bases from J, the gap between germline ends came to 6 bases. The CDR3 reads CASSLGSATDTQYF. The CDR3 DNA reads TGTGCCAGCAGCTTAGGTTCGGCCACAGATACGCAGTATTTT.

This clonotype was seen only a few times. The chain carries TRBV7-8 and TRBJ2-3, with D hard to call. Germline V lookup: CDR1 SGHVS, CDR2 FQNEAQ. Trimming removed 11 bases from V and 6 bases from J, with 6 bases in between. The CDR3 is 9 residues long. The CDR3 DNA sequence: TGTGCCCGTATGGATACGCAGTATTTT. Its protein is CARMDTQYF.

This clonotype was seen ten or more times. The rearrangement joins TRBV20-1 to TRBJ1-3; unclear D gene. The germline V gene encodes CDR1 DFQATT and CDR2 SNEGSKA (reference sequence). V was pared by 6 bases and J by 3 bases, with 6 bases between. The CDR3 loop spans 11 amino acids. The CDR3 DNA sequence: TGCAGTGCCCATTTTGGAAACACCATATATTTT. It specifies CSAHFGNTIYF.

The V and J genes are TRBV20-1 and TRBJ2-4, with a weak D call TRBD1 (6 bases). Germline CDR1 reads DFQATT; CDR2 reads SNEGSKA (reference sequence). The V gene lost 1 base and the J gene lost 3 bases, with 10 bases spanning the gap. This CDR3 is 14 amino acids long. CDR3 nucleotides: TGCAGTGCTAGAGTAACAGGGATCAAAAACATTCAGTACTTC. Translating gives CSARVTGIKNIQYF.

This clonotype turned up a few times. The rearrangement links TRBV7-9 to TRBJ2-1; D gene uncertain. With 6 bases removed from V and 0 bases from J, the gap between germline ends came to 9 bases. Germline CDR1 reads SEHNR; CDR2 reads FQNEAQ (reference sequence). The CDR3 is made up of 14 amino acids. The CDR3 DNA reads TGTGCCAGCAGGCGTAAGGTCTCCTACAATGAGCAGTTCTTC. Translating gives CASRRKVSYNEQFF.

This clonotype was detected only a few times. The chain carries TRBV9 and TRBJ2-7; D is perhaps TRBD1 (5 bases). CDR3 size: 13 residues. The V and J ends lost 6 bases and 5 bases respectively, with 15 bases between them. Germline V lookup: CDR1 SGDLS, CDR2 YYNGEE. The CDR3 sequence is CASIPEMGHEQYF. In nucleotides, the CDR3 is TGTGCCAGCATCCCGGAGATGGGGCACGAGCAGTACTTC.

This clonotype was seen a few times. This sequence joins TRBV18 and TRBJ2-7; 9 positions agree with TRBD2. Trimming removed 2 bases from V and 4 bases from J; junction bases left unmatched: 9. CDR1 and CDR2 (germline): KGHSH, LQKENI. The CDR3 runs to 16 residues. The CDR3 DNA reads as TGTGCCAGCTCACCAGAGGGGAGCGGGGGGTCATACGAGCAGTACTTC. This sequence encodes CASSPEGSGGSYEQYF.

The rearrangement uses TRBV10-2 and TRBJ1-5, with D uncertain. The V and J ends lost 0 bases and 3 bases respectively, with 6 bases between them. Germline CDR1 WSHSY, CDR2 SAAADI. The CDR3 is made up of 14 amino acids. The CDR3 bases are TGCGCCAGCAGTGAGTCTGGTTTCAATCAGCCCCAGCATTTT. Translating gives CASSESGFNQPQHF.